The 17 T cell receptor beta chains reported below all come from one sample, sequenced in a study of PD-L1 blockade in urothelial cancer. The protocol was immunoSEQ multiplex PCR, while the TCRdb copy is restricted to in-frame clones and leaves out a portion. This table has approximately 100,000 clones, approximately 85% appearing once. The sequencing used PBMCs, collected around atezolizumab (anti-PD-L1) treatment. These receptors came from a man in his fifties with urothelial cancer.

This chain joins TRBV5-6 and TRBJ2-1; maybe TRBD1 (6 bases). V lost 2 bases, J lost 7 bases, and 16 bases lay in between. Germline CDR1 reads SGHDT; CDR2 reads YYEEEE. The CDR3 extends over 15 amino acids. The CDR3: CASSLNRAPGNEQFF. The CDR3 DNA follows: TGTGCCAGCAGCTTAAACAGGGCCCCCGGAAATGAGCAGTTCTTC.

The chain carries TRBV27 and TRBJ2-2, with unresolved D. CDR3 length: 12 amino acids. From germline, CDR1 is MNHEY and CDR2 SMNVEV (reference sequence). With 3 bases removed from V and 12 bases from J, the gap between germline ends came to 11 bases. In DNA, the CDR3 is TGTGCCAGCAGTTTCTCCGTTGGCAAGCTGTTTTTT. It is translated as CASSFSVGKLFF.

This rearrangement joins TRBV6-5 to TRBJ1-5; tentatively, D is TRBD1 (6 bases). Germline V lookup: CDR1 MNHEY, CDR2 SVGAGI. Trimming pared 6 bases from V and 4 bases from J, leaving 13 bases between. CDR3 length: 14 amino acids. The CDR3 nucleotides are TGTGCCAGCAGCCTACAGGGTCCAAATCAGCCCCAGCATTTT. It codes for CASSLQGPNQPQHF.

This rearrangement joins TRBV4-1 to TRBJ1-1; tentative D call: TRBD1 (6 bases). Germline assignment: CDR1 MGHRA and CDR2 YSYEKL. This CDR3 contains 16 residues. V was shortened by 5 bases and J by 2 bases, with 18 bases between the two germline ends. The CDR3 region is CASSSRFDRINTEAFF. In DNA form, the CDR3 reads TGCGCCAGCAGCTCAAGATTCGACAGGATAAACACTGAAGCTTTCTTT.

The rearrangement uses TRBV5-1 and TRBJ2-3, with a possible D match to TRBD2 (5 bases). CDR1 is SGHRS and CDR2 is YFSETQ in the germline V gene. The CDR3 consists of 16 residues. V was trimmed by 4 bases and J by 2 bases, leaving 17 bases between them. The CDR3 region is CASSPQFDYLTDTQYF. CDR3 coding DNA: TGCGCCAGCAGCCCGCAATTCGACTACCTCACAGATACGCAGTATTTT.

The chain combines TRBV5-1 with TRBJ1-2; 9 bases align to TRBD1. CDR1 and CDR2 from the germline V gene are SGHRS and YFSETQ. The CDR3 length is 15 residues. V was clipped by 2 bases and J by 4 bases; unmatched bases: 6. The CDR3 DNA follows: TGCGCCAGCAGCTTAGTCACAGGGGGCGCCTATGGCTACACCTTC. Translation: CASSLVTGGAYGYTF.

The gene calls are TRBV18 and TRBJ1-2, with TRBD1 matching over 9 bases. The V segment lost 2 bases and the J segment 1 base; nucleotides outside the gene matches: 2. The CDR3 contains 15 residues. Germline V gives CDR1 KGHSH, CDR2 LQKENI. The CDR3 spells CASSPAGQGNYGYTF. The CDR3 DNA reads TGTGCCAGCTCACCAGCGGGACAGGGTAACTATGGCTACACCTTC. The variable domain in full, with the rest retrieved from reference TRBV18 and TRBJ1-2, is NAGVMQNPRHLVRRRGQEARLRCSPMKGHSHVYWYRQLPEEGLKFMVYLQKENIIDESGMPKERFSAEFPKEGPSILRIQQVVRGDSAAYFCASSPAGQGNYGYTFGSGTRLTVV.

This chain's CDR3 is CAWSVTRVLTDTQYF. The CDR3 region has the DNA TGTGCCTGGAGTGTAACTAGAGTGTTAACAGATACGCAGTATTTT. The chain recombines TRBV30 with TRBJ2-3; a possible D gene is TRBD2 (5 bases). Trimming took off 0 bases at V and 3 bases at J, with 13 bases between the two ends. Germline V lookup: CDR1 GTSNPN, CDR2 SVGIG (reference sequence). The CDR3 sequence is 15 residues long.

This chain uses TRBV5-6 with TRBJ2-7; perhaps TRBD2 as D (7 bases). This CDR3 has 15 amino acids. Germline V gene lookup returns CDR1 SGHDT and CDR2 YYEEEE. V lost 5 bases and J lost 5, with 20 bases in between. This CDR3 is CASRYSGTRVDEQYF. The CDR3 DNA follows: TGTGCCAGCAGGTACAGCGGGACAAGGGTCGACGAGCAGTACTTC.

The chain couples TRBV9 to TRBJ2-3; the D gene is possibly TRBD2 (6 bases). Germline lookup yields CDR1 SGDLS and CDR2 YYNGEE. V lost 3 bases, J lost 0 bases, and 14 bases lay in between. The length of the CDR3 is 16 residues. CDR3 sequence reads: CASSATPSASTDTQYF. The DNA for the CDR3 is TGTGCCAGCAGCGCGACACCTAGCGCTAGCACAGATACGCAGTATTTT.

This clone came up once. This sequence joins TRBV28 and TRBJ1-1; D may be TRBD1 (5 bases). V lost 8 bases and J 2 bases, leaving 15 bases between the germline ends. CDR1 is MDHEN and CDR2 is SYDVKM in the germline V gene. The CDR3 runs to 14 residues. CDR3 DNA sequence: TGTGCCAGCGGGGCCAACGAGGAAAACACTGAAGCTTTCTTT. Translated: CASGANEENTEAFF.

V gene TRBV28 combines with J gene TRBJ2-7, with D unresolved. The CDR3 runs to 14 residues. Germline V lookup: CDR1 MDHEN, CDR2 SYDVKM. V was shortened by 4 bases and J by 10 bases, with 20 bases between the two germline ends. This chain's CDR3 is CASSSSPRPPGQYF. The CDR3 DNA reads as TGTGCCAGCAGTTCAAGCCCCCGGCCTCCAGGACAGTACTTC.

V gene TRBV5-1 combines with J gene TRBJ2-5, with D possibly being TRBD2 (9 bases). Between the trimmed V and J ends, which lost 4 bases and 3 bases, there was a span of 25 bases. CDR1 is SGHRS and CDR2 is YFSETQ in the germline V gene. The CDR3 loop spans 18 amino acids. The CDR3 nucleotides read TGCGCCAGCAGCCCCCAGGGGGCGCGAGCGGGAGGTGAAGAGACCCAGTACTTC. It yields the protein CASSPQGARAGGEETQYF. The full variable domain, in which reference TRBV5-1 and TRBJ2-5 provide the parts outside the CDR3, is KAGVTQTPRYLIKTRGQQVTLSCSPISGHRSVSWYQQTPGQGLQFLFEYFSETQRNKGNFPGRFSGRQFSNSRSEMNVSTLELGDSALYLCASSPQGARAGGEETQYFGPGTRLLVL.

This clone was observed once. The chain carries TRBV10-1 and TRBJ2-6; tentatively, D is TRBD2 (5 bases). This CDR3 contains 17 residues. The V end lost 9 bases, the J end lost 1 base, and 19 bases lay between the germline ends. CDR1 and CDR2 (germline): WNHNN, SYGVQD (reference sequence). CDR3 protein: CARPRGSVLSGANVLTF. The CDR3 DNA sequence: TGCGCCAGGCCTCGGGGATCTGTCTTGTCTGGGGCCAACGTCCTGACTTTC.

This clone was seen a few times. The chain links TRBV11-2 to TRBJ2-1, with 13 bases lining up with TRBD2. Germline assignment: CDR1 SGHAT and CDR2 FQNNGV. The CDR3 contains 16 residues. The V and J ends lost 5 bases and 0 bases, in that order; junction bases with no gene match: 1. CDR3 sequence: CASSRTSGSSYNEQFF. As DNA, the CDR3 is TGTGCCAGCAGCAGGACTAGCGGGAGCTCCTACAATGAGCAGTTCTTC.

The CDR3: CASTTSGSSTGELFF. DNA for the CDR3: TGCGCCAGCACTACTAGCGGGAGTAGCACCGGGGAGCTGTTTTTT. The chain joins TRBV5-1 to TRBJ2-2, with TRBD2 matching over 11 bases. CDR3 length equals 15 residues. Germline CDR1 reads SGHRS; CDR2 reads YFSETQ. V lost 6 bases and J lost 4; bases outside the gene matches: 5.

This clone was recorded only once. The chain uses TRBV6-6 and TRBJ2-7, with TRBD1 matching 7 bases. The germline CDR1 and CDR2 sequences are MNHNY and SVGAGI (reference sequence). This CDR3 has 15 amino acids. Losses at the gene ends were 5 bases for V and 3 bases for J; bases not matched to a gene: 10. CDR3 nucleotide sequence: TGTGCCAGCAGTGATCGGGACAGCCAACTCTACGAGCAGTACTTC. Amino acid sequence: CASSDRDSQLYEQYF.